Shown below are 17 T cell receptor beta chains from a single sample sequenced in a study of esophageal squamous cell carcinoma under preoperative chemotherapy. TCRdb ran MiXCR on the PCR reads and lists one entry per CDR3 protein. Of under 14,000 distinct CDR3 sequences listed, 63% were seen once; the top ten hold just under 30%. As for time point: after preoperative PTX-NDP chemotherapy. Sampling was performed from a patient given preoperative chemotherapy. The receptors come from a human donor with esophageal squamous cell carcinoma. The donor label of this sample is uncertain.

This clonotype was picked up a small number of times. A much larger clone differs from this one at a single base, so this may be a read error. Here the CDR3 DNA reads TGTGCCAGCAGCTTAGCGGCGGGAGCGAACGAGCAGTTCTTC. It yields the protein CASSLAAGANEQFF. J is TRBJ2-1 and V is TRBV7-2; 7 nucleotides agree with TRBD2. The CDR3 has 14 residues. Looked up from germline, CDR1 is SGHTA and CDR2 is FQGNSA. The J segment lost 10 bases and the V segment lost 0 bases, leaving 6 bases of the junction unmatched.

J is TRBJ1-6 and V is TRBV12-3 or TRBV12-4, with TRBD1 matching over 10 bases. V shed 3 bases, J shed 3 bases, and the junction held 5 bases outside the gene matches. This CDR3 contains 17 residues. DNA of the CDR3: TGTGCCAGCAGTTTGGCTCGGGACAGGGGCTATAATTCACCCCTCCACTTT. Residues: CASSLARDRGYNSPLHF.

V is TRBV7-6 and J is TRBJ2-1; 9 bases align to TRBD2. V was clipped by 5 bases and J by 0 bases; unmatched bases: 5. Looked up from germline, CDR1 is SGHVS and CDR2 is FNYEAQ. CDR3 length: 16 residues. CDR3 bases: TGTGCCAGCAGCCGACTAGCGGATAACTCCTACAATGAGCAGTTCTTC. Translated: CASSRLADNSYNEQFF. The full variable domain, its missing parts supplied by reference TRBV7-6 and TRBJ2-1, is GAGVSQSPRYKVTKRGQDVALRCDPISGHVSLYWYRQALGQGPEFLTYFNYEAQQDKSGLPNDRFSAERPEGSISTLTIQRTEQRDSAMYRCASSRLADNSYNEQFFGPGTRLTVL.

As regards this clonotype: Sequence at one end of the junction differs from germline and may be a read error. The rearrangement joins TRBV12-3 or TRBV12-4 to TRBJ2-1, with D possibly matching TRBD2 (6 bases). The CDR3 is 12 amino acids. The CDR3 region is CASSLSGGELFF. The CDR3 nucleotides read TGTGCCAGCAGCCTTTCGGGCGGGGAGCTGTTCTTC.

In its sample, this clonotype ranks as medium-sized. This may be a read error, as it is one base from a much larger clone. The chain has TRBV6-6 and TRBJ2-1, with TRBD2 as a possible D gene (6 bases). Trimming removed 2 bases from V and 10 bases from J, with 9 bases in between. This CDR3 comprises 12 residues. CDR1 is MNHNY and CDR2 is SVGAGI in the germline V gene (reference sequence). The CDR3 nucleotides read TGTGCCAGCAGTTACGCGGGGTCCGAGCAGTTCTTC. Amino acids: CASSYAGSEQFF.

Worth noting for this clonotype: A junction boundary mismatches the germline segment, possibly from a read error. This sequence joins TRBV6-1 and TRBJ2-1; the D is unclear. Germline lookup yields CDR1 MNHNS and CDR2 SASEGT. This CDR3 is built from 12 residues. CDR3 amino acids: CASWASYGEQFF. DNA for the CDR3: TGTGCCAGCTGGGCCAGCTACGGTGAGCAGTTTTTC.

This clonotype was recorded once. The J gene is TRBJ2-1, the V gene TRBV6-1, with no clear D. Trimming shortened V by 11 bases and J by 8 bases, and 16 bases separated the two germline ends. The CDR3 loop spans 12 amino acids. Germline loops: CDR1 MNHNS, CDR2 SASEGT. The CDR3: CARSVSSDEQFF. The CDR3 nucleotides read TGTGCCCGGAGTGTGAGCAGCGATGAGCAGTTCTTC.

Concerning this clonotype: An end of the junction differs from the germline gene, which may be a read error. The genes are TRBV10-3 and TRBJ2-1, with D possibly being TRBD1 or TRBD2 (5 bases each). The CDR3 covers 13 residues. CDR1 is ENHRY and CDR2 is SYGVKD in the germline V gene. CDR3 in amino acids: CARGYERSEEQFF. The CDR3 nucleotides read TGTGCCCGGGGCTATGAGAGGTCCGAGGAGCAGTTTTTT.

This clonotype was detected a few times. A clone one base away is much larger, so this may be a read error. The chain recombines TRBV12-3 or TRBV12-4 with TRBJ2-1; 8 bases are shared with TRBD2. The CDR3 sequence is 13 residues long. With 3 bases clipped from V and 13 bases from J, the junction kept 8 bases outside the gene matches. This CDR3 is CASSFLTGGTQFF. CDR3 in DNA: TGTGCCAGCAGTTTTTTAACGGGGGGGACCCAGTTCTTC.

The chain recombines TRBV6-5 with TRBJ2-3; TRBD2 matches at 11 bases. Per the germline V gene, CDR1 is MNHEY and CDR2 is SVGAGI. Unmatched junction bases numbered 10, after V lost 4 bases and J lost 4 bases. The CDR3 is 17 residues long. CDR3 DNA: TGTGCCAGCAGTTCCCAAGAACTAGCGGGAGAGGCAGATACGCAGTATTTT. It specifies CASSSQELAGEADTQYF.

The V and J genes are TRBV6-1 and TRBJ2-1; 8 nucleotides agree with TRBD1. V shed 7 bases, J shed 1 base, and the junction held 6 bases outside the gene matches. This CDR3 is 15 amino acids long. Germline CDR1 and CDR2: MNHNS and SASEGT. CDR3 loop: CASNVNRGSYNEQFF. The CDR3 coding sequence is TGTGCCAGCAACGTAAACAGGGGGTCCTACAATGAGCAGTTCTTC.

There are a few counts of this clonotype. Germline and junction disagree at one end, which may indicate a read error. This chain links TRBV6-1 with TRBJ2-3; D is perhaps TRBD2 (6 bases). Germline-derived CDR1 and CDR2 are MNHNS and SASEGT. There are 16 residues in the CDR3. The chain's CDR3 is CASAGFGGSDPETQYF. CDR3 DNA sequence: TGTGCCAGCGCGGGGTTTGGGGGAAGTGACCCAGAGACGCAGTATTTT.

The chain combines TRBV6-5 with TRBJ2-1, with 13 nucleotides matching TRBD2. This CDR3 spans 18 amino acids. CDR1 MNHEY and CDR2 SVGAGI come from the germline V gene. V shed 4 bases, J shed 6 bases, and the junction held 12 bases outside the gene matches. CDR3 sequence (DNA): TGTGCCAGCAGTTCACTAGCGGGAGGGCCCCCGGTCGGCAATGAGCAGTTCTTC. Its protein product is CASSSLAGGPPVGNEQFF.

As concerns this clonotype: At one end the junction does not follow the germline gene, possibly because of a read error. The chain carries TRBV6-1 and TRBJ2-1; the D gene could be TRBD1 or TRBD2 (5 bases each). CDR3 length: 19 amino acids. Per germline, CDR1 MNHNS and CDR2 SASEGT. The CDR3: CASSPVGFEGCAVTRELFF. As DNA, the CDR3 is TGTGCCAGCAGTCCTGTCGGGTTCGAGGGCTGTGCGGTCACCAGGGAGCTGTTTTTC.

This clonotype was observed a handful of times. The V and J genes are TRBV7-2 and TRBJ2-1; 9 bases are shared with TRBD2. The J call may be faulty, since TRBJ2-7 better matches the DNA end. The CDR3 consists of 14 residues. CDR1 is SGHTA, CDR2 FQGNSA, per germline. In DNA form, the CDR3 reads TGTGCCAGCAGCCAGACTAGCGGATACAATGAGCAGTACTTC. Translation gives CASSQTSGYNEQYF.

The chain combines TRBV7-2 with TRBJ1-2, with D perhaps TRBD1 (5 bases). The CDR3 consists of 14 residues. The ends were cut back, 1 base at V and 7 bases at J, with 13 bases in the middle. CDR1 SGHTA and CDR2 FQGNSA come from the germline V gene. CDR3 coding DNA: TGTGCCAGCAGCTTAGTTGCGACAGATCTTGGCTACACCTTC. Protein: CASSLVATDLGYTF.

This clonotype has just a few counts. The chain is built from TRBV6-1 and TRBJ2-3; 7 positions match TRBD2. Germline assignment: CDR1 MNHNS and CDR2 SASEGT. This CDR3 has 17 residues. The V segment lost 0 bases and the J segment 3 bases; nucleotides outside the gene matches: 9. The CDR3: CASSEAGGAGRTDTQYF. CDR3 in DNA: TGTGCCAGCAGTGAAGCGGGAGGGGCGGGACGGACAGATACGCAGTATTTT.